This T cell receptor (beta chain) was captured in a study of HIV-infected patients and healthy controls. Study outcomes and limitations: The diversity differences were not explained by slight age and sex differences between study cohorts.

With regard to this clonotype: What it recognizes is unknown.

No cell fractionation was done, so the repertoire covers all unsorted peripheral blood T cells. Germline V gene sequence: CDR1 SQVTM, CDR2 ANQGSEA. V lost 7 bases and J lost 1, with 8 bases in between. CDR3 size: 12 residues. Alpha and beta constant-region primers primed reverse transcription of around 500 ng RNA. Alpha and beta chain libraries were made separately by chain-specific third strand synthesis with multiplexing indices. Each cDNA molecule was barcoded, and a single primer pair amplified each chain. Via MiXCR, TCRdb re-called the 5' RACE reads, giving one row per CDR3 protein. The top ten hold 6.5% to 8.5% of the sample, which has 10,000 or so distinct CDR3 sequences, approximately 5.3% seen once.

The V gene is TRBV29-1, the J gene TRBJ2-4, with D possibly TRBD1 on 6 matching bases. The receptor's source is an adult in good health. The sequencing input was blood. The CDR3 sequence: CSGGQAKNIQYF. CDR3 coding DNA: TGCAGCGGTGGACAGGCCAAAAACATTCAGTACTTC.